The following is a T cell receptor beta chain sequence with its context. This clone was recorded once. It lacks a known antigen. The sample holds no much larger clone one base away, and base qualities are not on file. This specimen belongs to a study of blood T cell repertoires in COVID-19 (dated by TCRdb to the early 2020s). As for the study more broadly: Samples covering the acute and convalescent phases of COVID-19 were provided by collaborators in the United States, Italy and Spain. The material from the prospective study consisted of cDNA or gDNA derived from T cells, B-cell-depleted T cells, or PBMCs. Deeply sampled blood TCRbeta repertoires from subjects exposed to, actively infected with, or recovered from COVID-19 were included in the dataset. A freely available public database, intended as a resource for researchers studying the immune response to SARS-CoV-2, is where the repertoires were released. Samples were obtained from the ongoing ImmuneRACE study (first 160 participants) and from 1,000 to 1,500 subjects provided by 6 global collaborators. A de-identified subject ID, COVID-19 status, age in years and sex were almost always included in the sample metadata. Where available, HLA class I and class II types were taken from metadata supplied by the sample provider and were not determined by assay-based typing. The paper as a whole reports these results and caveats: The amount of clinical and demographic metadata varied by source and participant and was provided uncurated.

Collaborating institutions collected whole blood in K2EDTA tubes following their own protocols. Collaborator samples were shipped for TCRbeta analysis as frozen whole blood, isolated PBMCs, or DNA extracted from either sample type. The CDR3 runs 14 amino acids, cysteine and phenylalanine included. Solely the CDR3 DNA is kept, with 42 bases framed from the first base. The germline V gene yields SGHVS for CDR1 and FQNEAQ for CDR2. Trimming leaves V shorter by 5 bases and J shorter by 4 bases, with the junction holding 7 bases beyond the gene matches. TCRbeta CDR3 regions were amplified from genomic DNA by means of the immunoSEQ Assay, a bias-controlled multiplex PCR. Per the authors' processing: Nucleated cell counts per sample were estimated from amplification of reference gene primers within the assay. Sequence reads were collapsed and filtered to measure the absolute abundance of every unique TCRbeta CDR3 rearrangement. Productive Simpson clonality was computed per sample as the square root of Simpson's diversity index over productive rearrangements. TCRdb stores this immuneACCESS table with in-frame sequences only. Part of the clones is absent; in the studies checked, under half of the shortfall reflects unresolved V genes, and no reason is known for the rest. V, J and clone size are taken as reported in that table, and D and trimming were inferred from the DNA itself. This sample lists around 250,000 clones; roughly 80% were detected once. The top ten hold 3.4% of the sample.

This clonotype originated in a woman younger than 35 with acute or convalescent COVID-19. The sequencing sample was made of peripheral blood. The V gene is TRBV7-8 and the J gene is TRBJ2-7, with 8 bases aligning to TRBD2. The DNA is as follows: TGTGCCAGCAGCCCAGCGGGAGTGAGATACGAGCAGTACTTC. This encodes CASSPAGVRYEQYF.